The 4 T cell receptor beta chains reported below all come from one sample, sequenced in a study of T cell responses to AZD1222 COVID-19 vaccine. Assay used: immunoSEQ multiplex PCR; TCRdb lists only in-frame clones, some missing. Of about 120,000 clones in the sample, about 93% were seen once. The input for sequencing was peripheral blood, taken 28 days after the second AZD1222 dose. Every receptor here comes from an adult who received the AZD1222 COVID-19 vaccine.

The V and J genes are TRBV4-3 and TRBJ1-4; D not resolved. V lost 4 bases and J lost 6, with 9 bases in between. This CDR3 contains 13 residues. Germline CDR1 and CDR2: LGHNA and YSLEER. CDR3: CASSPTGDEKLFF. The CDR3 nucleotides are TGCGCCAGCAGCCCGACTGGGGATGAAAAACTGTTTTTT.

V and J are TRBV6-6 and TRBJ1-2, with D perhaps TRBD1 (5 bases). The length of the CDR3 is 15 residues. Trimming pared 2 bases from V and 5 bases from J, leaving 15 bases between. The germline gives CDR1 MNHNY, CDR2 SVGAGI (reference sequence). DNA for the CDR3: TGTGCCAGCAGTTACGGGGCAGGAAGACTTTATGGCTACACCTTC. This gives the protein CASSYGAGRLYGYTF.

V and J are TRBV21-1 and TRBJ2-7; the DNA was not compared with TRBD1, the D call given in the table. TRBV21-1 is a pseudogene. This CDR3 spans 15 amino acids. The CDR3 DNA is TGTGCCAGCAGCAAAGTGGAAGGGGAAAACTACGAGCAGTACTTC. Translating gives CASSKVEGENYEQYF.

The CDR3 spells CAWNPPGLAGQETQYF. The CDR3 nucleotides are TGTGCCTGGAATCCTCCGGGACTAGCGGGCCAAGAGACCCAGTACTTC. The chain combines TRBV30 with TRBJ2-5; 12 bases line up with TRBD2. The CDR3 contains 16 residues. Germline V gene lookup returns CDR1 GTSNPN and CDR2 SVGIG (reference sequence). V shed 4 bases, J shed 1 base, and the junction held 7 bases outside the gene matches.